These 19 T cell receptor beta chains came from one sample sequenced in a study of T cells expressing NK-cell markers. TCRdb reprocessed the 5' RACE reads and keeps a single row for each CDR3 protein, giving no DNA. The sample has under 500,000 distinct CDR3 sequences. The sequencing input was blood T cells: a sorted CD56 or NKG2C T cell subset, CD4+ or CD8+ T cells, or bulk PBMC T cells (not recorded which). Source of these receptors: a woman between 18 and 75 years old in good health.

This sequence joins TRBV20-1 and TRBJ1-1. Germline CDR1 reads DFQATT; CDR2 reads SNEGSKA (reference sequence). The CDR3 has 14 residues. CDR3 amino acids: CSAELARRGTEAFF.

This sequence joins TRBV12-3 or TRBV12-4 and TRBJ2-1; without DNA, the TCRdb call of TRBD2 cannot be checked. The CDR3 has 17 residues. The CDR3 sequence is CASSPPSGRAEGNEQFF.

This rearrangement joins TRBV12-3 or TRBV12-4 to TRBJ1-1; TCRdb calls TRBD1, which cannot be checked without DNA. CDR3 length equals 14 residues. The CDR3 protein is CASSPDRLNTEAFF.

The rearrangement uses TRBV6-5 and TRBJ2-7; the TCRdb call, TRBD2, lacks DNA for checking. Germline CDR1 is MNHEY and CDR2 is SVGAGI. The CDR3 spans 14 residues. The CDR3 loop is CASSYMTLPTEQYF.

This sequence joins TRBV20-1 and TRBJ2-1; absent DNA, TCRdb's TRBD1 call cannot be checked. The CDR3 runs 15 residues. From germline, CDR1 is DFQATT and CDR2 SNEGSKA (reference sequence). The CDR3 protein is CSAQTGTDPYNEQFF.

J is TRBJ1-6 and V is TRBV19; TCRdb's D call, TRBD1, is unchecked because there is no DNA. Germline V gene lookup returns CDR1 LNHDA and CDR2 SQIVND (reference sequence). This CDR3 region has 15 residues. CDR3 sequence: CASTPTPVRRSPLHF.

The rearrangement joins TRBV12-3 or TRBV12-4 to TRBJ2-7. The CDR3 consists of 13 residues. CDR3 residues: CASSLAQTYEQYF.

The chain couples TRBV23-1 to TRBJ1-5; there is no DNA to check the TCRdb D call of TRBD1. TRBV23-1 qualifies as an ORF whose function is uncertain. This CDR3 contains 14 residues. The CDR3 is CASSPREFNQPQHF.

The genes are TRBV29-1 and TRBJ1-2; checking the TCRdb D call of TRBD1 is not possible without DNA. CDR3 length: 15 amino acids. CDR1 SQVTM and CDR2 ANQGSEA come from the germline V gene. The CDR3 region is CSVEVRDRQGYGYTF.

J is TRBJ2-1 and V is TRBV10-1. The CDR3 runs 13 residues. Germline CDR1 WNHNN, CDR2 SYGVQD (reference sequence). This CDR3 is CASSESLYNEQFF.

This chain connects TRBV30 to TRBJ2-4; TCRdb selects TRBD1, and the lack of DNA leaves this call unchecked. Germline-derived CDR1 and CDR2 are GTSNPN and SVGIG (reference sequence). The CDR3 consists of 14 residues. CDR3 residues: CAWQPGEAKNIQYF.

V gene TRBV12-3 or TRBV12-4 combines with J gene TRBJ2-7; TCRdb gives TRBD2 as the D gene, but with no DNA this cannot be confirmed. This CDR3 region has 14 residues. The chain's CDR3 is CASSFGLGAYEQYF.

The CDR3 here is CSVGTGPVTLYEQYF. The chain has TRBV29-1 and TRBJ2-7; the TRBD1 assignment by TCRdb is unverifiable without DNA. CDR1 and CDR2 from the germline V gene are SQVTM and ANQGSEA. This CDR3 is 15 amino acids long.

J is TRBJ2-3 and V is TRBV7-6; there is no DNA to check the TCRdb D call of TRBD2. The V gene's germline CDR1 is SGHVS and CDR2 FNYEAQ. This CDR3 contains 15 residues. The CDR3 is CASSRGPYRTDTQYF.

The V and J genes are TRBV7-2 and TRBJ2-1; TCRdb indicates TRBD2, and absent DNA this call remains unverified. This CDR3 is built from 15 residues. Germline-derived CDR1 and CDR2 are SGHTA and FQGNSA. This CDR3 reads CASSPRSDYYNEQFF. The whole variable domain, remainder taken from reference TRBV7-2 and TRBJ2-1, is GAGVSQSPSNKVTEKGKDVELRCDPISGHTALYWYRQSLGQGLEFLIYFQGNSAPDKSGLPSDRFSAERTGGSVSTLTIQRTQQEDSAVYLCASSPRSDYYNEQFFGPGTRLTVL.

The chain couples TRBV20-1 to TRBJ2-3; TCRdb's assignment of TRBD2 cannot be checked, as there is no DNA. Germline V gives CDR1 DFQATT, CDR2 SNEGSKA (reference sequence). The length of the CDR3 is 13 residues. The CDR3 here is CSALGLAGDTQYF.

The gene calls are TRBV12-3 or TRBV12-4 and TRBJ1-1; TCRdb's D call, TRBD1, is unchecked because there is no DNA. The CDR3 spans 16 residues. The CDR3 reads CASTTHPGQGAREAFF.

The rearrangement joins TRBV11-2 to TRBJ1-2. The CDR3 totals 13 residues. Germline V gene lookup returns CDR1 SGHAT and CDR2 FQNNGV. The chain's CDR3 is CASSDNNRGGYTF.

The chain couples TRBV30 to TRBJ2-1; TCRdb's D call, TRBD1, is unchecked because there is no DNA. The CDR3 is 16 amino acids. CDR1 and CDR2 (germline): GTSNPN, SVGIG (reference sequence). The CDR3 loop reads CACPTGVGRTYNEQFF.